This TCR beta chain was identified in a study of beta chain features in type 1 diabetes. Since all of the isolated RNA was reverse transcribed, expressed TCRB transcripts were what got sequenced. TCRdb keeps only in-frame clones here, not all; method: immunoSEQ multiplex PCR. Of around 340,000 clones listed, around 19% are singletons. This CDR3 has 12 residues. Germline loops: CDR1 GTSNPN, CDR2 SVGIG (reference sequence). The chain has TRBV30 and TRBJ1-1; D gene unclear. The specimen sequenced was naive CD4+ T cells from blood. The clonotype was recovered from a woman aged 18-29 years in good health. The CDR3 here is CVLGRVNTEAFF. DNA for the CDR3: TGTGTCCTTGGGCGTGTGAACACTGAAGCTTTCTTT.